This is a list of T cell receptor beta chains from one sample in a study of T cell responses to AZD1222 COVID-19 vaccine. The table came from immunoSEQ multiplex PCR; TCRdb's copy has only in-frame clones and leaves some out. The data show 90,000 to 120,000 clones, 89% seen once. The sample consisted of peripheral blood, taken on day 0 of AZD1222 vaccination. The receptors originated from an adult in good health. CDR3s include the opening cysteine and the closing phenylalanine or tryptophan. The D gene is left open where the match is weak. The listing skips clone size in some rows; elsewhere it reads once, few, many or a size class.

.,TRBV29-1,.,TRBJ1-2,TGCAGCGTGGTAAGGGACGAGGACGACTATGGCTACACCTTC,CSVVRDEDDYGYTF
.,TRBV5-4,.,TRBJ1-3,TGTGCCAGCAGCTTTAAGACAGGACCTAACTCTGGAAACACCATATATTTT,CASSFKTGPNSGNTIYF
.,TRBV7-3,.,TRBJ2-7,TGTGCCAGCAGCTTCGGATGGGAGCAGTACTTC,CASSFGWEQYF
TRBD2,TRBV7-6,.,TRBJ2-7,TGTGCCAGCAGCTTTCGGGGCACTAGCGGGGGGGCCAAGTACGAGCAGTACTTC,CASSFRGTSGGAKYEQYF
.,TRBV2,.,TRBJ1-1,TGTGCCAGCAGTGTCCGGTTGAACACTGAAGCTTTCTTT,CASSVRLNTEAFF
.,TRBV13,few,TRBJ2-7,TGTGCCAGCAGCTCCCGTAGGGCCTACGAGCAGTACTTC,CASSSRRAYEQYF
.,TRBV30,.,TRBJ2-2,TGTGCCTGGAGTCCCGGTGCGTCGGAGGTTGGGGCCGGGGAGCTGTTTTTT,CAWSPGASEVGAGELFF
.,TRBV7-2,.,TRBJ2-4,TGTGCCAGCAGCTCAGAGACAGGTCGTTCCAAAAACATTCAGTACTTC,CASSSETGRSKNIQYF
.,TRBV10-2,.,TRBJ1-3,TGCGCCAGCGCCGGGTATCGAAACACCATATATTTT,CASAGYRNTIYF
.,TRBV7-3,.,TRBJ2-1,TGTGCCAGCAGCTTAATCGAGGGGGACAATGAGCAGTTCTTC,CASSLIEGDNEQFF
TRBD1,TRBV5-1,.,TRBJ2-5,TGCGCCAGCAGCCTACCTAGGGACAGGGGCGAAGAGACCCAGTACTTC,CASSLPRDRGEETQYF
.,TRBV6-5,.,TRBJ1-4,TGTGCCAGCAGTTCTGACCTCTGGGGTGAAAAACTGTTTTTT,CASSSDLWGEKLFF
.,TRBV25-1,.,TRBJ1-2,TGTGCCAGCAGTGAGTGGGGGGGTTCCTATGGCTACACCTTC,CASSEWGGSYGYTF
TRBD1,TRBV10-2,once,TRBJ1-6,TGCGCCAGCAGTGAAACAGGGGGACGGGATTCACCCCTCCACTTT,CASSETGGRDSPLHF
.,TRBV9,.,TRBJ2-2,TGTGCCAGCAGAGAAAATCTAGAACTGGGGGGAACAAACACCGGGGAGCTGTTTTTT,CASRENLELGGTNTGELFF
.,TRBV4-1,.,TRBJ1-5,TGCGCCAGCAGCCCCGGGCGTCCGGTAAGAGGCAATCAGCCCCAGCATTTT,CASSPGRPVRGNQPQHF
.,TRBV7-9,.,TRBJ2-5,TGTGCCAGCAGCTTTAGGGGGGCCGAGACCCAGTACTTC,CASSFRGAETQYF
TRBD1,TRBV4-2,.,TRBJ1-5,TGTGCCAGCAGCCAAGATCCTGACAGGGGGCGCCGGGGCAATCAGCCCCAGCATTTT,CASSQDPDRGRRGNQPQHF
TRBD2,TRBV18,.,TRBJ2-5,TGTGCCAGCTCGCTCCGGGGGGGCCAAGAGACCCAGTACTTC,CASSLRGGQETQYF
.,TRBV18,.,TRBJ1-1,TGTGCCAGCTCACCACCGAAGCAAGGGCAGGGCACTGAAGCTTTCTTT,CASSPPKQGQGTEAFF
TRBD2,TRBV5-1,once,TRBJ2-2,TGCGCCAGCAGCTTGAAAACTAGCGGGGGGATGAACACCGGGGAGCTGTTTTTT,CASSLKTSGGMNTGELFF
.,TRBV27,.,TRBJ2-7,TGTGCCAGCAGTTTGGGGGGACCCAAGCACTACGAGCAGTACTTC,CASSLGGPKHYEQYF
.,TRBV7-2,.,TRBJ1-3,TGTGCCAGCAGCTTAGCGGCAAATGGAAACACCATATATTTT,CASSLAANGNTIYF
.,TRBV7-9,.,TRBJ2-3,TGTGCCAGCAGCCCAAGGACAGATACGCAGTATTTT,CASSPRTDTQYF